These 17 T cell receptor beta chains came from one sample sequenced in a study of T cell repertoires in cytomegalovirus infection. Their antigens remain unidentified. TCRdb used MiXCR to reprocess the reads, holding one entry per CDR3 protein. Of around 140,000 distinct CDR3 sequences in the sample, 32% were seen once. Sequenced here: CD8+ T cells from cultured PBMCs, sampled from culture after CMV antigen stimulation. The receptors originated from a human donor in good health (CMV status not recorded). Some clones in this sample may be carry-over from other donors' samples.

The V gene is TRBV7-4, the J gene TRBJ2-2, with D unclear. The germline gives CDR1 SGHVT, CDR2 SQSDAQ. CDR3 length: 14 amino acids. Trimming stripped 2 bases from V and 2 bases from J, with 6 bases between. DNA for the CDR3: TGTGCCAGCAGCTTATACAAAAACACCGGGGAGCTGTTTTTT. Translating gives CASSLYKNTGELFF.

The J gene is TRBJ2-3, the V gene TRBV9; TRBD1 might be the D (6 bases). Germline V gene lookup returns CDR1 SGDLS and CDR2 YYNGEE. CDR3 length equals 14 residues. V was cut by 7 bases and J by 6 bases, with 18 bases left in between. In DNA form, the CDR3 reads TGTGCCAGCGGCGAAGGGGGAGTCCCCGATACGCAGTATTTT. As protein: CASGEGGVPDTQYF.

The V call is TRBV20-1, the J call TRBJ1-1; 7 bases are a match to TRBD1. The CDR3 loop spans 14 amino acids. CDR1 and CDR2 from the germline V gene are DFQATT and SNEGSKA (reference sequence). Losses at the gene ends were 3 bases for V and 0 bases for J; bases not matched to a gene: 4. This CDR3 is CSASKGGLNTEAFF. The CDR3, as DNA: TGCAGTGCTAGTAAAGGGGGCTTGAACACTGAAGCTTTCTTT.

In this sample, this clonotype turned up many times. The chain is built from TRBV7-6 and TRBJ2-3; no reliable D call. Germline CDR1 SGHVS, CDR2 FNYEAQ. The CDR3 has 14 residues. V was pared by 0 bases and J by 5 bases, with 9 bases between. The CDR3 DNA follows: TGTGCCAGCAGCTTAGCGGGGTGGGGAGATACGCAGTATTTT. Its protein is CASSLAGWGDTQYF.

This clonotype was detected only a few times. This CDR3 reads CASSLSGSLAYEQYF. CDR3 nucleotide sequence: TGTGCCAGCAGCTTATCGGGATCTCTTGCCTACGAGCAGTACTTC. V and J are TRBV7-9 and TRBJ2-7; D is perhaps TRBD2 (5 bases). CDR3 length equals 15 residues. Trimming cost V 2 bases and J 2 bases, with 13 bases left between them. Germline-derived CDR1 and CDR2 are SEHNR and FQNEAQ (reference sequence).

This clonotype was seen only a few times. The chain recombines TRBV11-2 with TRBJ2-5, with D unclear. The CDR3 sequence is 14 residues long. The germline gives CDR1 SGHAT, CDR2 FQNNGV. With 0 bases removed from V and 5 bases from J, the gap between germline ends came to 10 bases. CDR3 sequence (DNA): TGTGCCAGCAGCTTAGACCCGGGTCGGGAGACCCAGTACTTC. This gives the protein CASSLDPGRETQYF.

The chain couples TRBV12-3 or TRBV12-4 to TRBJ2-2; a possible D gene is TRBD1 (5 bases). This CDR3 region has 14 residues. The V gene lost 3 bases and the J gene lost 4 bases, with 9 bases spanning the gap. This chain's CDR3 is CASSFAQGTGELFF. DNA of the CDR3: TGTGCCAGCAGTTTCGCTCAGGGCACCGGGGAGCTGTTTTTT.

This clonotype was detected a few times. The V gene is TRBV7-9, the J gene TRBJ2-4; D might be TRBD2 (5 bases). Deletions cut 1 base from V and 0 bases from J, with 10 bases between. The CDR3 has 16 residues. The germline CDR1 and CDR2 sequences are SEHNR and FQNEAQ (reference sequence). The CDR3 DNA is TGTGCCAGCAGCTTAGGGATCGGGGAAGCCAAAAACATTCAGTACTTC. This gives the protein CASSLGIGEAKNIQYF.

The rearrangement uses TRBV11-2 and TRBJ1-4; 8 positions match TRBD1. V was pared by 6 bases and J by 1 base, with 10 bases of the junction left unmatched. The V gene's germline CDR1 is SGHAT and CDR2 FQNNGV. The CDR3 extends over 17 amino acids. CDR3 DNA: TGTGCCAGCAGGGGCTCAGGGGGCGGCTTAACTAATGAAAAACTGTTTTTT. Amino acid sequence: CASRGSGGGLTNEKLFF.

This clonotype was found many times. The chain links TRBV7-2 to TRBJ2-1, with 8 bases identical to TRBD2. The ends lost 0 bases at V and 8 bases at J; junction bases unmatched: 6. Germline lookup yields CDR1 SGHTA and CDR2 FQGNSA. The CDR3 is 15 residues long. The CDR3: CASSLALGRGDEQFF. The CDR3 DNA reads as TGTGCCAGCAGCTTAGCCCTCGGGCGGGGGGATGAGCAGTTCTTC.

This clonotype is a singleton in its sample. The chain combines TRBV11-1 with TRBJ2-7; D not resolved. The CDR3 covers 13 residues. Germline V gives CDR1 SGHAT, CDR2 FQDESV (reference sequence). Trimming took 9 bases from V and 3 from J, leaving 15 bases between them. Here the CDR3 reads CASTLGESYEQYF. The CDR3 nucleotides read TGTGCCAGTACGCTTGGGGAAAGCTACGAGCAGTACTTC.

This clonotype was picked up a small number of times. The chain joins TRBV15 to TRBJ1-5; 8 positions match TRBD1. CDR1 and CDR2 from the germline V gene are LNHNV and YYDKDF (reference sequence). The CDR3 runs 18 residues. V was pared by 0 bases and J by 0 bases, with 7 bases of the junction left unmatched. Written as DNA, the CDR3 is TGTGCCACCAGCAGAGATCCCGGGACAGGCTATAGCAATCAGCCCCAGCATTTT. It yields the protein CATSRDPGTGYSNQPQHF.

This clonotype was seen only a few times. The V gene is TRBV12-3 or TRBV12-4, the J gene TRBJ2-2, with D perhaps TRBD1 (6 bases). The CDR3 sequence is 13 residues long. V was cut by 6 bases and J by 2 bases, with 7 bases left in between. The CDR3 DNA follows: TGTGCCAGCAGACAGGGTAACACCGGGGAGCTGTTTTTT. It is translated as CASRQGNTGELFF.

This clonotype was found a few times. The V and J genes are TRBV2 and TRBJ2-5; tentatively, D is TRBD1 (6 bases). Trimming took off 6 bases at V and 2 bases at J, with 13 bases between the two ends. CDR3 length equals 14 residues. From germline, CDR1 is SNHLY and CDR2 FYNNEI. The CDR3 nucleotides are TGTGCCAGCAGGTCCGGGACAACACAAGAGACCCAGTACTTC. It specifies CASRSGTTQETQYF.

In its sample, this clonotype is medium-sized. This chain joins TRBV6-1 and TRBJ2-7; 13 nucleotides agree with TRBD2. The CDR3 has 15 amino acids. Losses at the gene ends were 5 bases for V and 2 bases for J; bases not matched to a gene: 3. The germline CDR1 and CDR2 sequences are MNHNS and SASEGT. The CDR3: CASSPLAGGTYEQYF. Here the CDR3 DNA reads TGTGCCAGCAGTCCACTAGCGGGGGGGACCTACGAGCAGTACTTC.

The gene calls are TRBV28 and TRBJ2-7; tentative D call: TRBD1 (5 bases). The germline V gene has CDR1 MDHEN and CDR2 SYDVKM. The CDR3 is 11 residues long. With 5 bases removed from V and 5 bases from J, the gap between germline ends came to 7 bases. CDR3 protein: CASSAGNEQYF. CDR3 bases: TGTGCCAGCAGTGCAGGGAACGAGCAGTACTTC.

This clonotype was counted between two and nine times. The CDR3 DNA reads TGTGCCAGCAGCTCCACAGGGTCCGCCTATGGCTACACCTTC. Protein: CASSSTGSAYGYTF. The chain joins TRBV7-9 to TRBJ1-2; the D gene is possibly TRBD1 (6 bases). The CDR3 runs to 14 residues. Per the germline V gene, CDR1 is SEHNR and CDR2 is FQNEAQ (reference sequence). V was trimmed by 4 bases and J by 4 bases, leaving 13 bases between them.